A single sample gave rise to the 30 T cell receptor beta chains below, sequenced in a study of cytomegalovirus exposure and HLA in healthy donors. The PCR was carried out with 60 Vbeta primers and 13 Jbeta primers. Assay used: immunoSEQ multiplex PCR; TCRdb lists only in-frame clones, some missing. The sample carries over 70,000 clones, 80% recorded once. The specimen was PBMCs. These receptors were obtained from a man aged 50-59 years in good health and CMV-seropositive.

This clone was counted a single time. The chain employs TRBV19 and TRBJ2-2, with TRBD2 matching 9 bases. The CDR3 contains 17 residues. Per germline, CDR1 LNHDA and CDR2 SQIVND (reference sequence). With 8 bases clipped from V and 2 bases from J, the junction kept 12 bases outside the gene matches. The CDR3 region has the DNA TGTGCCAGTCTCCGAGCGGGAGGCTCACTAAACACCGGGGAGCTGTTTTTT. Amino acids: CASLRAGGSLNTGELFF.

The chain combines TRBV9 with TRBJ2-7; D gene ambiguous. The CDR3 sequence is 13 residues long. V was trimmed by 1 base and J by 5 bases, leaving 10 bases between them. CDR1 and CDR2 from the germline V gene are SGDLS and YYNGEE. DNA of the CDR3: TGTGCCAGCAGCGTAAGCTATTCCCACGAGCAGTACTTC. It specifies CASSVSYSHEQYF. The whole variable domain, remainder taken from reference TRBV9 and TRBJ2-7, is DSGVTQTPKHLITATGQRVTLRCSPRSGDLSVYWYQQSLDQGLQFLIQYYNGEERAKGNILERFSAQQFPDLHSELNLSSLELGDSALYFCASSVSYSHEQYFGPGTRLTVT.

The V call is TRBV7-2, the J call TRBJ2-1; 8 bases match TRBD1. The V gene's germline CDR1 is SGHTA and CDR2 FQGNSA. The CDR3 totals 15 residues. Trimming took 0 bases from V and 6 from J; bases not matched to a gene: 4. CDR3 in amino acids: CASSLALQGVNEQFF. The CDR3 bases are TGTGCCAGCAGCTTAGCGCTACAGGGGGTCAATGAGCAGTTCTTC.

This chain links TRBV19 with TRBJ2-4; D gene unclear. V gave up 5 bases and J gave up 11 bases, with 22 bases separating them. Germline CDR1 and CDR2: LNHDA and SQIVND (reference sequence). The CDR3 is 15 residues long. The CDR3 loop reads CASSAKTDLLVVQYF. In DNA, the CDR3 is TGTGCCAGTAGTGCCAAGACTGATCTGCTGGTTGTTCAGTACTTC.

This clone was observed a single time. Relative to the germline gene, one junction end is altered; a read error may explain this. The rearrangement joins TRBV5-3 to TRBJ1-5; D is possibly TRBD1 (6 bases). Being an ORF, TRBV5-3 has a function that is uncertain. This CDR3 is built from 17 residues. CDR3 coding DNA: TGTGCCGGAAGCCAAACCGGACAGTCACTTAGCAATCAGCCCCAGCATTTT. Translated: CAGSQTGQSLSNQPQHF.

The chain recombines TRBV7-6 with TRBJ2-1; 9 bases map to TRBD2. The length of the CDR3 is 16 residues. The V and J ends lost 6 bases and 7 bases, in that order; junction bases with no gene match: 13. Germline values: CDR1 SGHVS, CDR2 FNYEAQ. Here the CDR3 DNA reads TGTGCCAGCAGTCCTTTGATGACGCTAGCGGGAAATGAGCAGTTCTTC. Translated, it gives CASSPLMTLAGNEQFF.

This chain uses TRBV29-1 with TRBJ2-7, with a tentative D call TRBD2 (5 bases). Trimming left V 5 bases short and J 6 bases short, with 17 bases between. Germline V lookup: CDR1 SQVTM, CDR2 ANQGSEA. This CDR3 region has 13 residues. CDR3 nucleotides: TGCAGCGTTAGTTCATTGCTAGCATCCGAGCAGTACTTC. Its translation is CSVSSLLASEQYF.

The CDR3 is CASSPPPRALYGYTF. In DNA, the CDR3 is TGTGCCAGCAGCCCCCCGCCCAGGGCTTTGTATGGCTACACCTTC. V gene TRBV11-2 combines with J gene TRBJ1-2, with a tentative D call TRBD1 (5 bases). The CDR3 is 15 amino acids. Per germline, CDR1 SGHAT and CDR2 FQNNGV. The V end lost 5 bases, the J end lost 5 bases, and 18 bases lay between the germline ends.

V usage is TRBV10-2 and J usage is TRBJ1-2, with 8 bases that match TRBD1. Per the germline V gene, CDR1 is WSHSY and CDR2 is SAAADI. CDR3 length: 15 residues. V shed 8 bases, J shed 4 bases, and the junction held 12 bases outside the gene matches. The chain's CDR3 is CASWGEQGVGYGYTF. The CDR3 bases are TGCGCCAGCTGGGGGGAACAGGGGGTCGGCTATGGCTACACCTTC.

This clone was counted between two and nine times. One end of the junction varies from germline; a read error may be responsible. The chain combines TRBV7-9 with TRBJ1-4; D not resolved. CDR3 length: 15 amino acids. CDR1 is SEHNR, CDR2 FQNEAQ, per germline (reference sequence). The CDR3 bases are TGTTCCAGCAGCTTAGTCAGCGGAACTAATGAAAAACTGTTTTTT. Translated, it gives CSSSLVSGTNEKLFF.

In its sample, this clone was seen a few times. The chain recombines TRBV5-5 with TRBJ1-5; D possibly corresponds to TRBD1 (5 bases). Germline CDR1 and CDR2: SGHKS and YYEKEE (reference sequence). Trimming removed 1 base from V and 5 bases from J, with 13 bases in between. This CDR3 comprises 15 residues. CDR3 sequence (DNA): TGTGCCAGCAGCTTGAGGGGCCTCGCAGATCAGCCCCAGCATTTT. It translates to CASSLRGLADQPQHF.

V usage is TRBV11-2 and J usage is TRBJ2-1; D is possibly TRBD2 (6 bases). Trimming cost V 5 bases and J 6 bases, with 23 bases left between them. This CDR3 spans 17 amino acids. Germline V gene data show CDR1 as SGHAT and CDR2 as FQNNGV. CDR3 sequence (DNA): TGTGCCAGCAGCCCCAGGGTAGCGGCAGTACAGTTCAATGAGCAGTTCTTC. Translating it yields CASSPRVAAVQFNEQFF.

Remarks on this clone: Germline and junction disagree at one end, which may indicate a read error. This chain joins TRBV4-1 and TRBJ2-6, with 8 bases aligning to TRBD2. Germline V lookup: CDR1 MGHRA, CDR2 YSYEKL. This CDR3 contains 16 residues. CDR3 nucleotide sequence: TGCGCCAGCAGCCAAGCGGGAGGGTATGGGGCCAACGGCCTGACTTTC. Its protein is CASSQAGGYGANGLTF.

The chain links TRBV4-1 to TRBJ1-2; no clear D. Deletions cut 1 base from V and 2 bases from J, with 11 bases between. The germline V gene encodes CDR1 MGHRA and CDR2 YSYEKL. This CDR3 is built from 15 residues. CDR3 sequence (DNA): TGCGCCAGCAGCCAAGGCGGGCAGACGAACTATGGCTACACCTTC. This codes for CASSQGGQTNYGYTF.

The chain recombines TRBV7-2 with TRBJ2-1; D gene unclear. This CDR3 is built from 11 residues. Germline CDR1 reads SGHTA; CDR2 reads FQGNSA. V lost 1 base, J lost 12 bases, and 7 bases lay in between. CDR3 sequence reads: CASSLGSGQFF. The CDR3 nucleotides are TGTGCCAGCAGCTTAGGTTCCGGGCAGTTCTTC.

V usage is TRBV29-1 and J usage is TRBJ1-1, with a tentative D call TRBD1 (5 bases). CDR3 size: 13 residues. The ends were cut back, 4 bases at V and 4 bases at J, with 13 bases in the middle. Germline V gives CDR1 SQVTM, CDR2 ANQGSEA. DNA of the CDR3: TGCAGCGTTGTTTGGGGCCAGGGCACTGAAGCTTTCTTT. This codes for CSVVWGQGTEAFF. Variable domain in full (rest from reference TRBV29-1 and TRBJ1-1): SAVISQKPSRDICQRGTSLTIQCQVDSQVTMMFWYRQQPGQSLTLIATANQGSEATYESGFVIDKFPISRPNLTFSTLTVSNMSPEDSSIYLCSVVWGQGTEAFFGQGTRLTVV.

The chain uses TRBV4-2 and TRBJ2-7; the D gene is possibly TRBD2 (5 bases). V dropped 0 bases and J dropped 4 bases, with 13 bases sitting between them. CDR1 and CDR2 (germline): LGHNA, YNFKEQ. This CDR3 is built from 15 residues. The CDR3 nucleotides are TGTGCCAGCAGCCAAGATCTCCGGGAACTATACGAGCAGTACTTC. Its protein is CASSQDLRELYEQYF.

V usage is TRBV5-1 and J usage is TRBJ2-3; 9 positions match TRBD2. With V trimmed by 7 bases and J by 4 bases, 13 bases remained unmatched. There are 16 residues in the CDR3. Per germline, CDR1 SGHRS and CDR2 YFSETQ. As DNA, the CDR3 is TGCGCCAGCCAGCCTGTTAGCGGGAGTGTTGCAGATACGCAGTATTTT. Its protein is CASQPVSGSVADTQYF. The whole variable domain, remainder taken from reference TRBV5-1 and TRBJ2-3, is KAGVTQTPRYLIKTRGQQVTLSCSPISGHRSVSWYQQTPGQGLQFLFEYFSETQRNKGNFPGRFSGRQFSNSRSEMNVSTLELGDSALYLCASQPVSGSVADTQYFGPGTRLTVL.

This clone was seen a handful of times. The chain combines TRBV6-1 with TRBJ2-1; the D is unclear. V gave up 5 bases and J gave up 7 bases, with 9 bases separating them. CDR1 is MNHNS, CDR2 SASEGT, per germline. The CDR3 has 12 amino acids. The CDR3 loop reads CASSWASNEQFF. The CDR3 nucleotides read TGTGCCAGCAGTTGGGCTTCAAATGAGCAGTTCTTC.

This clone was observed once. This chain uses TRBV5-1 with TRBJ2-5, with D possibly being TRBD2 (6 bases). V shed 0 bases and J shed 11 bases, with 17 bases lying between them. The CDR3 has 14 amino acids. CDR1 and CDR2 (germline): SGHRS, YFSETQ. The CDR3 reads CASSLAGVSGEQYF. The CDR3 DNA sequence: TGCGCCAGCAGCTTGGCCGGGGTTTCGGGGGAGCAGTACTTC.

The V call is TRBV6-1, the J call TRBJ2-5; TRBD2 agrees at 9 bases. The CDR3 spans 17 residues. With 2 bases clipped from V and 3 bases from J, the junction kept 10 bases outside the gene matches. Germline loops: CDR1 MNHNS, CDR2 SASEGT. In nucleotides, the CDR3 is TGTGCCAGCAGTGAAAGAGTTGGGGTAGCGGGAGAAGAGACCCAGTACTTC. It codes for CASSERVGVAGEETQYF.

CDR3 amino acids: CASSPPTGGTVGAFF. CDR3 bases: TGTGCCAGCAGTCCTCCTACAGGGGGAACAGTAGGAGCTTTCTTT. The genes are TRBV7-9 and TRBJ1-1, with 8 positions matching TRBD1. V shed 6 bases, J shed 10 bases, and the junction held 16 bases outside the gene matches. This CDR3 region has 15 residues. The germline V gene encodes CDR1 SEHNR and CDR2 FQNEAQ (reference sequence). Full variable domain (rest looked up from reference TRBV7-9 and TRBJ1-1): DTGVSQNPRHKITKRGQNVTFRCDPISEHNRLYWYRQTLGQGPEFLTYFQNEAQLEKSRLLSDRFSAERPKGSFSTLEIQRTEQGDSAMYLCASSPPTGGTVGAFFGQGTRLTVV.

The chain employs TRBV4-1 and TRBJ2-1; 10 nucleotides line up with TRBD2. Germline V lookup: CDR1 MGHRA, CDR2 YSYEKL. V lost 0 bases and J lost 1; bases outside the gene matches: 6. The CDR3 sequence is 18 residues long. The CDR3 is CASSQDQASGSSYNEQFF. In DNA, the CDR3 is TGCGCCAGCAGCCAAGATCAAGCTAGCGGGAGTTCCTACAATGAGCAGTTCTTC.

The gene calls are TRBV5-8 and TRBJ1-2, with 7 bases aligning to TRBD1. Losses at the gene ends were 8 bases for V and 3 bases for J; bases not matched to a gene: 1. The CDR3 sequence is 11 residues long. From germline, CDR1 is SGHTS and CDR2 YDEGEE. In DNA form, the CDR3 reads TGTGCCAGTACAGGGGACTATGGCTACACCTTC. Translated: CASTGDYGYTF.

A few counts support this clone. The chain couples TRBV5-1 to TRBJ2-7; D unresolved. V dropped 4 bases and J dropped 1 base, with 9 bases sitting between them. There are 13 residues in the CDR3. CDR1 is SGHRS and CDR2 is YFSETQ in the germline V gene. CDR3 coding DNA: TGCGCCAGCAGCCCGACTGGGTCCTACGAGCAGTACTTC. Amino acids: CASSPTGSYEQYF.

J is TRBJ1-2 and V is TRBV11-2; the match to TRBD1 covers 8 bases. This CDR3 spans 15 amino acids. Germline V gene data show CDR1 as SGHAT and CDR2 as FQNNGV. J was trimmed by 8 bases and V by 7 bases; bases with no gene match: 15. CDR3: CASINSGQGREGYTF. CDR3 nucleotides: TGTGCCAGCATCAACAGCGGACAGGGCCGAGAGGGCTACACCTTC.

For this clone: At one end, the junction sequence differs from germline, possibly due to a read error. CDR3 region: CSSSFGPGQGSDTQYF. DNA for the CDR3: TGTTCCAGCAGCTTTGGCCCTGGACAGGGCTCAGATACGCAGTATTTT. The chain has TRBV7-9 and TRBJ2-3, with 8 bases that match TRBD1. Germline lookup yields CDR1 SEHNR and CDR2 FQNEAQ (reference sequence). CDR3 length: 16 residues.

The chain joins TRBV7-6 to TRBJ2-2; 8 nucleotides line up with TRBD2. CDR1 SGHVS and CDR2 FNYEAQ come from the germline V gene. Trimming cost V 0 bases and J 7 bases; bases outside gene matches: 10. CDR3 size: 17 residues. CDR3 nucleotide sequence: TGTGCCAGCAGCTTAGCCACCGGGACTAGAGAGAACGGGGAGCTGTTTTTT. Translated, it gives CASSLATGTRENGELFF.

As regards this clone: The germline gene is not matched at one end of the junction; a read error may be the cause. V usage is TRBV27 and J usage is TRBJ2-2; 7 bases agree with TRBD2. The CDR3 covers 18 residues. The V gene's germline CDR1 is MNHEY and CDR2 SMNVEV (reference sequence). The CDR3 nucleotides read TGTGCCAGCAGTTTATTGATCCCGGCGGGAGCGAAAACCGGGGAGCTGTTTTTT. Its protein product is CASSLLIPAGAKTGELFF.

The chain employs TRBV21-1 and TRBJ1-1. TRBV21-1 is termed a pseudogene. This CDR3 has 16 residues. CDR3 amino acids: CASSKTKRRKNTEAFF. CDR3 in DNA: TGTGCCAGCAGCAAGACTAAAAGACGGAAAAACACTGAAGCTTTCTTT.